This paragraph covers one T cell receptor (beta chain) sequence. The sample originates from a study of memory CD4+ T cells and cytomegalovirus serostatus. Study details: Of the healthy Belgian adults, fewer than 10 were CMV seropositive and 24 seronegative.

The sort gate was single viable CD3+CD4+CD8-CD45RO+ cells for memory CD4+ T cells. This CDR3 has 17 residues. Germline V gene sequence: CDR1 MNHEY, CDR2 SMNVEV (reference sequence). Trimming cost V 5 bases and J 1 base, with 15 bases left between them. Clones were read by immunoSEQ multiplex PCR, and TCRdb kept only the in-frame ones, dropping some. The data show under 70,000 clones, about three quarters seen once. The genes are TRBV27 and TRBJ2-6; possibly TRBD1 for D (5 bases). The source is an adult in good health and CMV-seronegative. The specimen was memory CD4+ T cells from blood. Here the CDR3 reads CASSPHYDSSGANVLTF. Here the CDR3 DNA reads TGTGCCAGCAGTCCACATTATGACAGTTCTGGGGCCAACGTCCTGACTTTC.